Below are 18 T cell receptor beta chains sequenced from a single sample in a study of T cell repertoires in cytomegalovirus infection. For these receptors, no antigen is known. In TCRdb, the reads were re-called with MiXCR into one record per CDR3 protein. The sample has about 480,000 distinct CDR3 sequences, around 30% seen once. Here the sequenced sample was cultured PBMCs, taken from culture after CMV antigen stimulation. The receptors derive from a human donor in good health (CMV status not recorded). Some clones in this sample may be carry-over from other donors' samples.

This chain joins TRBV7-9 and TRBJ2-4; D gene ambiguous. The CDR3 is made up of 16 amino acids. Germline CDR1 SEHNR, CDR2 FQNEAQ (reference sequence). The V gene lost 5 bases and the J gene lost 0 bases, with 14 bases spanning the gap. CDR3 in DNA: TGTGCCAGCAGCACGGCGCGAGGTCTAGCCAAAAACATTCAGTACTTC. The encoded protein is CASSTARGLAKNIQYF.

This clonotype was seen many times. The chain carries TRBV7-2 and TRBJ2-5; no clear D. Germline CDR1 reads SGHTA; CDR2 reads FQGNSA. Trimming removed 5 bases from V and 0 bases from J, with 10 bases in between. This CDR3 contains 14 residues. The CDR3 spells CASSRNGNQETQYF. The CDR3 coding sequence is TGTGCCAGCAGCCGGAATGGAAACCAAGAGACCCAGTACTTC.

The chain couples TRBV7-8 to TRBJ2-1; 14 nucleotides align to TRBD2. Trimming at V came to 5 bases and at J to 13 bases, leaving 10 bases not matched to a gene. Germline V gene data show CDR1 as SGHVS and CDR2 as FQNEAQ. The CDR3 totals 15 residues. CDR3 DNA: TGTGCCAGCAGCCGTACGGGACTAGCGGGGGTTAGACAGTTCTTC. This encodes CASSRTGLAGVRQFF.

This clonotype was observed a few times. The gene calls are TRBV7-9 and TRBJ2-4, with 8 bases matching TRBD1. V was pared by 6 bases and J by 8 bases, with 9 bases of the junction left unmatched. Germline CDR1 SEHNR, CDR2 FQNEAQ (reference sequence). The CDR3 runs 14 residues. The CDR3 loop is CASRHQGAADIQYF. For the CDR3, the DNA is TGTGCCAGCAGGCACCAGGGGGCGGCAGACATTCAGTACTTC.

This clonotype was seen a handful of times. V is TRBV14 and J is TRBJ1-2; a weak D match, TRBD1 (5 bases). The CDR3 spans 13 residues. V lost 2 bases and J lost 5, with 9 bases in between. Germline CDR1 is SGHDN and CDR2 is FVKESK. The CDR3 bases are TGTGCCAGCAGCCAAAATCAGGGTTATGGCTACACCTTC. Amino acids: CASSQNQGYGYTF.

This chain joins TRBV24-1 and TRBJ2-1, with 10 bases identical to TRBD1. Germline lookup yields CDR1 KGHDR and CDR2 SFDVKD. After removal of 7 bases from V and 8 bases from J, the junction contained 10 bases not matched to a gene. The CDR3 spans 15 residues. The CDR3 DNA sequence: TGTGCCACCAGCCCCGACAGGGGGCGCTTGGATGAGCAGTTCTTC. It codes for CATSPDRGRLDEQFF.

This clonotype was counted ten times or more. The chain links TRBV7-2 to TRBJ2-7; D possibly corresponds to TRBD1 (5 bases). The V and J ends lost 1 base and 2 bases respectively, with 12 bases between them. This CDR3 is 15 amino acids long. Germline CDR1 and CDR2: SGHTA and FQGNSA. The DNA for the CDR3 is TGTGCCAGCAGCTTAGGCGCGACAGTAGCCTACGAGCAGTACTTC. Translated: CASSLGATVAYEQYF.

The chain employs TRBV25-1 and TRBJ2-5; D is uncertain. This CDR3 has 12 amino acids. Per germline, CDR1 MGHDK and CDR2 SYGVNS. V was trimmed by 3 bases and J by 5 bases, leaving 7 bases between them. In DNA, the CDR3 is TGTGCCAGCAGTGATGTGAGGGAGACCCAGTACTTC. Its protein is CASSDVRETQYF.

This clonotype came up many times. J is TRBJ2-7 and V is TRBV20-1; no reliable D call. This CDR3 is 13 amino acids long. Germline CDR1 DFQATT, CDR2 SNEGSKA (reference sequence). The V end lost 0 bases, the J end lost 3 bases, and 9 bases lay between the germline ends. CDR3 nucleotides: TGCAGTGCTAGAGATCTTGTCAACTACGAGCAGTACGTC. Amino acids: CSARDLVNYEQYV.

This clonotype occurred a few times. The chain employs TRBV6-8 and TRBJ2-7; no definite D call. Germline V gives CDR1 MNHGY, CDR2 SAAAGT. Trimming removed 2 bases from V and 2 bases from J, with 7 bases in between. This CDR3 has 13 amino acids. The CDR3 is CASSYRHTYEQYF. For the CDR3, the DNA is TGTGCCAGCAGTTACCGACACACCTACGAGCAGTACTTC.

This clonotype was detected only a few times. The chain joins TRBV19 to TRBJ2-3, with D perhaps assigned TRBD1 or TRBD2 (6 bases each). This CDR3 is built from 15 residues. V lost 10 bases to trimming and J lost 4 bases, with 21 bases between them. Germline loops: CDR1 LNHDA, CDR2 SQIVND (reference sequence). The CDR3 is CATRPGTGGADTQYF. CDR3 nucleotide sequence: TGTGCCACTAGGCCCGGGACCGGGGGCGCAGATACGCAGTATTTT. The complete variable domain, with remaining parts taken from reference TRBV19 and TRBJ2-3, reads DGGITQSPKYLFRKEGQNVTLSCEQNLNHDAMYWYRQDPGQGLRLIYYSQIVNDFQKGDIAEGYSVSREKKESFPLTVTSAQKNPTAFYLCATRPGTGGADTQYFGPGTRLTVL.

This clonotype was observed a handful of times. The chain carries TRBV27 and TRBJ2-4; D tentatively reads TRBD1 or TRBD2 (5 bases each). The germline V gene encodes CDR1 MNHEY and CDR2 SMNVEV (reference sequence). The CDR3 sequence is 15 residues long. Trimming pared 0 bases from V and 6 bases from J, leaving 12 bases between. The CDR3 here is CASSLSGGRGNIQYF. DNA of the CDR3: TGTGCCAGCAGTTTATCCGGAGGTAGGGGAAACATTCAGTACTTC.

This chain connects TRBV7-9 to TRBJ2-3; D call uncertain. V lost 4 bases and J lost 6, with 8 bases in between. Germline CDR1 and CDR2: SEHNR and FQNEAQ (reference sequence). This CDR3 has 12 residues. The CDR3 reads CASSYPRDTQYF. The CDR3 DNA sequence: TGTGCCAGCAGCTACCCAAGGGATACGCAGTATTTT.

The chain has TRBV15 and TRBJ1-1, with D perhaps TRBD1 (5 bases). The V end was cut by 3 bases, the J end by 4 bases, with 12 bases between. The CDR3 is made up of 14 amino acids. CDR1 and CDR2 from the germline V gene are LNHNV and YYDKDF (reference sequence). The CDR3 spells CATSSRVGGTEAFF. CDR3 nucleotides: TGTGCCACCAGCAGCAGGGTGGGTGGCACTGAAGCTTTCTTT.

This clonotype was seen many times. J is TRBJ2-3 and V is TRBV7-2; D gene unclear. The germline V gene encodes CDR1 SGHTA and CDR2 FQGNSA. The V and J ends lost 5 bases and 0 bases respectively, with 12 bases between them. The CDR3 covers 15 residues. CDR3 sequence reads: CASSRSQVSTDTQYF. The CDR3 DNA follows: TGTGCCAGCAGCCGAAGTCAGGTTAGCACAGATACGCAGTATTTT.

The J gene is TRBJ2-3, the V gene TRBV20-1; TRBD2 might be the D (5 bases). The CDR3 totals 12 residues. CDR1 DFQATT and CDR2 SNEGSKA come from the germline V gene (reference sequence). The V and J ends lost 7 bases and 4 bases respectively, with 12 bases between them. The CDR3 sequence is CSVEGGSDTQYF. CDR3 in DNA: TGCAGTGTTGAAGGAGGTTCAGATACGCAGTATTTT.

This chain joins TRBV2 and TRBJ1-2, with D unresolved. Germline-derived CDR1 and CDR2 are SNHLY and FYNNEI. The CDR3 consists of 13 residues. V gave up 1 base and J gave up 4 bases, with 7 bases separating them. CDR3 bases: TGTGCCAGCAGTGAAGTGGGTAGCTATGGCTACACCTTC. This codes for CASSEVGSYGYTF. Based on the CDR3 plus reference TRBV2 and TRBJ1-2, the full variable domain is EPEVTQTPSHQVTQMGQEVILRCVPISNHLYFYWYRQILGQKVEFLVSFYNNEISEKSEIFDDQFSVERPDGSNFTLKIRSTKLEDSAMYFCASSEVGSYGYTFGSGTRLTVV.

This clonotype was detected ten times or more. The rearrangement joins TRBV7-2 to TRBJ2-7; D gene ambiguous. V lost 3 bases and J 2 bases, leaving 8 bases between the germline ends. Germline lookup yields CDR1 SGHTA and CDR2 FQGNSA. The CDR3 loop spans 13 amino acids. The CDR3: CASSFGPTYEQYV. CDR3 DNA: TGTGCCAGCAGCTTCGGACCTACCTACGAGCAGTACGTC.